The rows below give T cell receptor beta chains drawn from one sample of a study of T cell responses to AZD1222 COVID-19 vaccine. Repertoires were generated with immunoSEQ multiplex PCR, while TCRdb's copy carries only in-frame clones and drops some. This sample has over 110,000 clones, with 75% to 90% found just once. The source material was peripheral blood, sampled 28 days after the second AZD1222 dose. These receptors originate from an adult who received the AZD1222 COVID-19 vaccine. The CDR3 runs from the conserved cysteine through the conserved F or W. Fields, in order: clone size, J gene, V gene, CDR3 length, D gene, CDR3 DNA, CDR3 protein. The D gene is left open where the match is weak. Some rows mark clone size as missing; the rest say once, few, many or name a class of expanded clone.

size: -; J: TRBJ1-1; V: TRBV7-6; length: 15; D: -; DNA: TGTGCCAGCAGCTCCCGGACAGACTTTAACACTGAAGCTTTCTTT; CDR3: CASSSRTDFNTEAFF
size: -; J: TRBJ1-1; V: TRBV18; length: 14; D: -; DNA: TGTGCCAGCTCACCAGATCAGGGGAACACTGAAGCTTTCTTT; CDR3: CASSPDQGNTEAFF
size: -; J: TRBJ1-5; V: TRBV19; length: 16; D: TRBD1; DNA: TGTGCCAGTAGTATCACAGGAACAGGGGGCGGTCAGCCCCAGCATTTT; CDR3: CASSITGTGGGQPQHF
size: once; J: TRBJ1-3; V: TRBV7-3; length: 14; D: -; DNA: TGTGCCAGCAGCTCGCGCGAGACAGGAAACACCATATATTTT; CDR3: CASSSRETGNTIYF
size: once; J: TRBJ1-1; V: TRBV19; length: 17; D: -; DNA: TGTGCCAGTAGCCGGCAGGAGCAGACATTCCTGAACACTGAAGCTTTCTTT; CDR3: CASSRQEQTFLNTEAFF
size: -; J: TRBJ2-7; V: TRBV12-3/TRBV12-4; length: 13; D: -; DNA: TGTGCCAGCAGTTTAAGTCTCCCATACGAGCAGTACTTC; CDR3: CASSLSLPYEQYF
size: -; J: TRBJ2-3; V: TRBV6-5; length: 11; D: -; DNA: TGTGCCAGCAGTTACGTAGATACGCAGTATTTT; CDR3: CASSYVDTQYF
size: -; J: TRBJ2-7; V: TRBV28; length: 16; D: TRBD2; DNA: TGTGCCAGCAGTCCCCCGAATAGCGGGAGTCGCTACGAGCAGTACTTC; CDR3: CASSPPNSGSRYEQYF
size: -; J: TRBJ1-2; V: TRBV3-1/TRBV3-2; length: 15; D: TRBD1; DNA: TGTGCCAGCAGCCAATGGGCAGGGGGCTCGGTAGGCTACACCTTC; CDR3: CASSQWAGGSVGYTF
size: -; J: TRBJ1-2; V: TRBV6-5; length: 13; D: -; DNA: TGTGCCACCGCACGGGGGGGCTCCTATGGCTACACCTTC; CDR3: CATARGGSYGYTF
size: once; J: TRBJ1-1; V: TRBV5-1; length: 14; D: -; DNA: TGCGCCAGCAGCTCCGGGTCGGGGTCCACTGAAGCTTTCTTT; CDR3: CASSSGSGSTEAFF
size: -; J: TRBJ1-2; V: TRBV5-3; length: 16; D: TRBD1; DNA: TGTGCCAGAAGCTTGACGCAGGGGGCTGGACTGAATGGCTACACCTTC; CDR3: CARSLTQGAGLNGYTF
size: once; J: TRBJ1-2; V: TRBV11-2; length: 15; D: TRBD1; DNA: TGTGCCAGCAGCTTGTACTCCAGGGGGCAGTCCGGCTACACCTTC; CDR3: CASSLYSRGQSGYTF
size: -; J: TRBJ1-2; V: TRBV6-1; length: 15; D: -; DNA: TGTGCCAGCAGTGAAGCGACGGGAATGGCGGGGGGCTACACCTTC; CDR3: CASSEATGMAGGYTF
size: -; J: TRBJ2-7; V: TRBV5-1; length: 13; D: -; DNA: TGCGCCAGCAGCCCCGCGGAGGCCGGGAAGCAGTACTTC; CDR3: CASSPAEAGKQYF
size: -; J: TRBJ1-1; V: TRBV12-3/TRBV12-4; length: 13; D: -; DNA: TGTGCCAGCAGGGGTAAGCTGAACACTGAAGCTTTCTTT; CDR3: CASRGKLNTEAFF
size: -; J: TRBJ1-1; V: TRBV5-1; length: 13; D: -; DNA: TGCGCCAGCAGCTATATTAGGACAACTGAAGCTTTCTTT; CDR3: CASSYIRTTEAFF
size: once; J: TRBJ2-1; V: TRBV11-2; length: 15; D: TRBD1; DNA: TGTGCCAGCAGCTTAGGCGCAGGGGGCAACAATGAGCAGTTCTTC; CDR3: CASSLGAGGNNEQFF
size: -; J: TRBJ2-1; V: TRBV3-1/TRBV3-2; length: 18; D: TRBD2; DNA: TGTGCCAGCAGCCAAGATGTAGGTTTTGCTAGCGGGAGTAATGAGCAGTTCTTC; CDR3: CASSQDVGFASGSNEQFF
size: -; J: TRBJ1-6; V: TRBV29-1; length: 12; D: -; DNA: TGCAGCGTGCGGTCAGGAAATTCACCCCTCCACTTT; CDR3: CSVRSGNSPLHF
size: -; J: TRBJ2-1; V: TRBV7-3; length: 12; D: -; DNA: TGTGCCAGCAGAAATAGCCGTTGTGAGCAGTTCTTC; CDR3: CASRNSRCEQFF
size: few; J: TRBJ1-1; V: TRBV20-1; length: 11; D: -; DNA: TGCAGTGCTAGCGACAGTCCTGAAGCTTTCTTT; CDR3: CSASDSPEAFF
size: -; J: TRBJ2-1; V: TRBV6-2/TRBV6-3; length: 14; D: TRBD1; DNA: TGTGCCAGCAGTTATAATAATATCAGGGGGAGACCGTTCTTC; CDR3: CASSYNNIRGRPFF
size: -; J: TRBJ1-2; V: TRBV7-9; length: 14; D: -; DNA: TGTGCCAGCAGCTTAGAAGCGGGGAACTATGGCTACACCTTC; CDR3: CASSLEAGNYGYTF
size: -; J: TRBJ2-1; V: TRBV24-1; length: 13; D: TRBD2; DNA: TGTGCCACCGCCGGGACTATAAACAATGAGCAGTTCTTC; CDR3: CATAGTINNEQFF
size: -; J: TRBJ1-2; V: TRBV5-1; length: 13; D: -; DNA: TGCGCCAGCAGCCCCGACGGGGACTATGGCTACACCTTC; CDR3: CASSPDGDYGYTF
size: -; J: TRBJ2-5; V: TRBV5-1; length: 13; D: -; DNA: TGCGCCAGCAGCTTGGACAGACAAGAGACCCAGTACTTC; CDR3: CASSLDRQETQYF
size: -; J: TRBJ2-7; V: TRBV7-9; length: 14; D: -; DNA: TGTGCCAGCAGCGTAGAACAGGGACCCTACGAGCAGTACTTC; CDR3: CASSVEQGPYEQYF
size: -; J: TRBJ1-1; V: TRBV5-1; length: 14; D: -; DNA: TGCGCCAGCAGCTTGCCCTCCGACAGGAATGAAGCTTTCTTT; CDR3: CASSLPSDRNEAFF
size: -; J: TRBJ1-2; V: TRBV28; length: 11; D: -; DNA: TGTGCCAGCAGGGCTAACTATGGCTACACCTTC; CDR3: CASRANYGYTF